These 19 T cell receptor beta chains were sequenced from one sample in a study of blood T cell repertoires in COVID-19. This table comes from immunoSEQ multiplex PCR, and its TCRdb copy is limited to in-frame clones, with some not included. The sample consists of some 290,000 clones, roughly 89% of them appearing once. Sequencing was carried out using PBMCs or T cells enriched from blood (not recorded which). These receptors all stem from a young woman who had recovered from COVID-19.

This clone has only one observation. The V and J genes are TRBV29-1 and TRBJ2-7; 8 bases are a match to TRBD1. The CDR3 totals 13 residues. The junction had 5 bases not matched to a gene; V was cut back by 4 bases and J by 3 bases. The V gene's germline CDR1 is SQVTM and CDR2 ANQGSEA. DNA for the CDR3: TGCAGCGTTGTGAACAGGGGGGACTACGAGCAGTACTTC. Translation gives CSVVNRGDYEQYF.

This chain joins TRBV2 and TRBJ2-5; 8 nucleotides align to TRBD2. V dropped 7 bases and J dropped 6; count of bases not matched to a gene: 13. The CDR3 contains 15 residues. Per the germline V gene, CDR1 is SNHLY and CDR2 is FYNNEI. CDR3 DNA sequence: TGTGCCAGCACAGCCGGGGGGGCCCCTTCACAGACCCAGTACTTC. Amino acids: CASTAGGAPSQTQYF. Drawing the rest from reference TRBV2 and TRBJ2-5, the complete variable domain is EPEVTQTPSHQVTQMGQEVILRCVPISNHLYFYWYRQILGQKVEFLVSFYNNEISEKSEIFDDQFSVERPDGSNFTLKIRSTKLEDSAMYFCASTAGGAPSQTQYFGPGTRLLVL.

The rearrangement links TRBV2 to TRBJ1-3; TRBD1 is a possible D gene (5 bases). V lost 5 bases to trimming and J lost 4 bases, with 15 bases between them. Germline lookup yields CDR1 SNHLY and CDR2 FYNNEI. The CDR3 runs to 15 residues. The CDR3 bases are TGTGCCAGCAGTCAAGGGGAGTTGTCGGGAAACACCATATATTTT. It is translated as CASSQGELSGNTIYF. The whole variable domain, filled in from reference TRBV2 and TRBJ1-3, reads EPEVTQTPSHQVTQMGQEVILRCVPISNHLYFYWYRQILGQKVEFLVSFYNNEISEKSEIFDDQFSVERPDGSNFTLKIRSTKLEDSAMYFCASSQGELSGNTIYFGEGSWLTVV.

The chain joins TRBV4-3 to TRBJ1-4; TRBD1 agrees at 8 bases. Germline CDR1 and CDR2: LGHNA and YSLEER. The CDR3 covers 15 residues. The V and J ends lost 0 bases and 8 bases, in that order; junction bases with no gene match: 5. This CDR3 is CASSQDTGGSEKLFF. In nucleotides, the CDR3 is TGCGCCAGCAGCCAAGATACAGGGGGGAGCGAAAAACTGTTTTTT.

The rearrangement links TRBV11-2 to TRBJ2-1; D is possibly TRBD2 (5 bases). CDR1 is SGHAT and CDR2 is FQNNGV in the germline V gene. The length of the CDR3 is 13 residues. Trimming removed 5 bases at V and 9 bases at J, with 14 bases between. The CDR3 sequence: CASSPTTSFEQFF. The CDR3 DNA is TGTGCCAGCAGCCCAACAACTAGTTTTGAGCAGTTCTTC.

V usage is TRBV3-1 (or the pseudogene TRBV3-2) and J usage is TRBJ2-4, with 8 nucleotides matching TRBD2. The ends lost 1 base at V and 8 bases at J; junction bases unmatched: 7. There are 15 residues in the CDR3. Germline V gives CDR1 LGHDT, CDR2 YNNKEL (reference sequence). CDR3 bases: TGTGCCAGCAGCCAAGGCACTAGCGGACTGGACATTCAGTACTTC. Its protein product is CASSQGTSGLDIQYF.

This clone was counted a few times. This rearrangement joins TRBV25-1 to TRBJ1-3; D ambiguous. Trimming shortened V by 5 bases and J by 0 bases, and 14 bases separated the two germline ends. The CDR3 consists of 16 residues. CDR1 and CDR2 (germline): MGHDK, SYGVNS. Written as DNA, the CDR3 is TGTGCCAGCAGTACTGGACGGAGGAGCTCTGGAAACACCATATATTTT. This encodes CASSTGRRSSGNTIYF.

This chain uses TRBV11-3 with TRBJ2-5; 7 bases fit TRBD1. With V trimmed by 3 bases and J by 5 bases, 3 bases remained unmatched. Per germline, CDR1 SGHNT and CDR2 YENEEA. The CDR3 spans 13 residues. The CDR3 DNA reads TGTGCCAGCAGCTTGACAGGGATGGAGACCCAGTACTTC. Its translation is CASSLTGMETQYF.

V is TRBV9 and J is TRBJ2-2; 15 bases are a match to TRBD2. Trimming cost V 3 bases and J 7 bases; bases outside gene matches: 4. This CDR3 region has 16 residues. Germline CDR1 and CDR2: SGDLS and YYNGEE. The CDR3 region has the DNA TGTGCCAGCAGCGGGACTAGCGGGAGGGTTGGCGGGGAGCTGTTTTTT. This gives the protein CASSGTSGRVGGELFF. Using reference TRBV9 and TRBJ2-2 for the parts outside the CDR3, the full variable domain is DSGVTQTPKHLITATGQRVTLRCSPRSGDLSVYWYQQSLDQGLQFLIQYYNGEERAKGNILERFSAQQFPDLHSELNLSSLELGDSALYFCASSGTSGRVGGELFFGEGSRLTVL.

V is TRBV2 and J is TRBJ2-5, with D possibly matching TRBD1 (6 bases). V gave up 5 bases and J gave up 2 bases, with 12 bases separating them. CDR1 is SNHLY, CDR2 FYNNEI, per germline. CDR3 length: 14 residues. The CDR3 DNA sequence: TGTGCCAGCAGTCGGCGACAGGTACAAGAGACCCAGTACTTC. This encodes CASSRRQVQETQYF.

CDR3 in amino acids: CASSPRLQGTYEQYF. The CDR3 DNA reads TGTGCCAGCTCACCCCGTCTACAGGGTACGTACGAGCAGTACTTC. The chain couples TRBV18 to TRBJ2-7; D perhaps matches TRBD1 (6 bases). Trimming stripped 3 bases from V and 4 bases from J, with 16 bases between. Germline V gives CDR1 KGHSH, CDR2 LQKENI. The CDR3 spans 15 residues.

Here the CDR3 reads CSRELKIYEQYF. The CDR3 DNA reads as TGTTCTCGGGAGCTTAAAATCTACGAGCAGTACTTC. The chain couples TRBV27 to TRBJ2-7; maybe TRBD2 (6 bases). The CDR3 runs 12 residues. From germline, CDR1 is MNHEY and CDR2 SMNVEV (reference sequence).

V usage is TRBV27 and J usage is TRBJ2-2; D is perhaps TRBD2 (5 bases). Looked up from germline, CDR1 is MNHEY and CDR2 is SMNVEV (reference sequence). The V end was cut by 5 bases, the J end by 3 bases, with 13 bases between. This CDR3 contains 15 residues. This CDR3 reads CASSKVDLYTGELFF. As DNA, the CDR3 is TGTGCCAGCAGTAAAGTGGACTTATACACCGGGGAGCTGTTTTTT.

The V and J genes are TRBV19 and TRBJ1-2, with TRBD1 as a possible D gene (5 bases). V was cut by 3 bases and J by 3 bases, with 8 bases left in between. Germline V gene lookup returns CDR1 LNHDA and CDR2 SQIVND (reference sequence). The length of the CDR3 is 13 residues. CDR3 sequence reads: CASSIGRDYGYTF. CDR3 sequence (DNA): TGTGCCAGTAGTATCGGCAGGGACTATGGCTACACCTTC.

The chain couples TRBV30 to TRBJ2-7, with 7 bases lining up with TRBD1. V lost 0 bases and J lost 0; bases outside the gene matches: 2. Germline values: CDR1 GTSNPN, CDR2 SVGIG (reference sequence). This CDR3 is built from 14 residues. The CDR3: CAWSVQGYSYEQYF. The CDR3 DNA reads TGTGCCTGGAGTGTACAGGGGTACTCCTACGAGCAGTACTTC.

This clone was seen once. The V and J genes are TRBV7-9 and TRBJ1-2, with TRBD1 matching 9 bases. V lost 1 base to trimming and J lost 2 bases; unmatched junction nucleotides: 2. Germline assignment: CDR1 SEHNR and CDR2 FQNEAQ (reference sequence). CDR3 length: 15 amino acids. CDR3 coding DNA: TGTGCCAGCAGCTTAGGACAGGGGGAAAACTATGGCTACACCTTC. Its translation is CASSLGQGENYGYTF. Together with reference TRBV7-9 and TRBJ1-2, the CDR3 gives the full variable domain: DTGVSQNPRHKITKRGQNVTFRCDPISEHNRLYWYRQTLGQGPEFLTYFQNEAQLEKSRLLSDRFSAERPKGSFSTLEIQRTEQGDSAMYLCASSLGQGENYGYTFGSGTRLTVV.

The chain recombines TRBV19 with TRBJ1-1, with D possibly TRBD1 on 6 matching bases. The CDR3 is 14 residues long. Trimming removed 5 bases at V and 2 bases at J, with 12 bases between. CDR1 is LNHDA and CDR2 is SQIVND in the germline V gene (reference sequence). CDR3 protein: CASSPGTFNTEAFF. For the CDR3, the DNA is TGTGCCAGTAGTCCTGGGACATTTAACACTGAAGCTTTCTTT.

This chain connects TRBV19 to TRBJ1-1, with D possibly being TRBD1 (6 bases). The CDR3 is made up of 13 amino acids. Germline CDR1 and CDR2: LNHDA and SQIVND (reference sequence). The V gene lost 3 bases and the J gene lost 7 bases, with 12 bases spanning the gap. CDR3 region: CASSIPRTDEAFF. Written as DNA, the CDR3 is TGTGCCAGTAGTATCCCCCGGACAGATGAAGCTTTCTTT.

The chain is built from TRBV6-1 and TRBJ2-5; TRBD2 matches 10 bases. V gave up 3 bases and J gave up 2 bases; unmatched junction bases: 6. CDR1 is MNHNS, CDR2 SASEGT, per germline. The CDR3 has 16 residues. CDR3 in amino acids: CASSDSASGGQETQYF. Here the CDR3 DNA reads TGTGCCAGCAGTGATAGCGCTAGCGGGGGACAAGAGACCCAGTACTTC.